This TCR beta chain was captured by sequencing in a study of blood T cell repertoires in COVID-19. The CDR3 runs to 16 residues. Germline V gene data show CDR1 as MDHEN and CDR2 as SYDVKM. V was trimmed by 8 bases and J by 0 bases, leaving 17 bases between them. TCRdb keeps only in-frame clones here, not all; method: immunoSEQ multiplex PCR. The sample yields under 140,000 clones, nearly 90% seen once. The clonotype comes from a human donor in a cohort sampled during active COVID-19. The sequencing sample was made of peripheral blood. V and J are TRBV28 and TRBJ1-3, with a weak D call TRBD1 (6 bases). CDR3: CASFPAGAGSGNTIYF. DNA of the CDR3: TGTGCCAGCTTCCCCGCGGGGGCAGGCTCTGGAAACACCATATATTTT. Together with reference TRBV28 and TRBJ1-3, the CDR3 gives the full variable domain: DVKVTQSSRYLVKRTGEKVFLECVQDMDHENMFWYRQDPGLGLRLIYFSYDVKMKEKGDIPEGYSVSREKKERFSLILESASTNQTSMYLCASFPAGAGSGNTIYFGEGSWLTVV.